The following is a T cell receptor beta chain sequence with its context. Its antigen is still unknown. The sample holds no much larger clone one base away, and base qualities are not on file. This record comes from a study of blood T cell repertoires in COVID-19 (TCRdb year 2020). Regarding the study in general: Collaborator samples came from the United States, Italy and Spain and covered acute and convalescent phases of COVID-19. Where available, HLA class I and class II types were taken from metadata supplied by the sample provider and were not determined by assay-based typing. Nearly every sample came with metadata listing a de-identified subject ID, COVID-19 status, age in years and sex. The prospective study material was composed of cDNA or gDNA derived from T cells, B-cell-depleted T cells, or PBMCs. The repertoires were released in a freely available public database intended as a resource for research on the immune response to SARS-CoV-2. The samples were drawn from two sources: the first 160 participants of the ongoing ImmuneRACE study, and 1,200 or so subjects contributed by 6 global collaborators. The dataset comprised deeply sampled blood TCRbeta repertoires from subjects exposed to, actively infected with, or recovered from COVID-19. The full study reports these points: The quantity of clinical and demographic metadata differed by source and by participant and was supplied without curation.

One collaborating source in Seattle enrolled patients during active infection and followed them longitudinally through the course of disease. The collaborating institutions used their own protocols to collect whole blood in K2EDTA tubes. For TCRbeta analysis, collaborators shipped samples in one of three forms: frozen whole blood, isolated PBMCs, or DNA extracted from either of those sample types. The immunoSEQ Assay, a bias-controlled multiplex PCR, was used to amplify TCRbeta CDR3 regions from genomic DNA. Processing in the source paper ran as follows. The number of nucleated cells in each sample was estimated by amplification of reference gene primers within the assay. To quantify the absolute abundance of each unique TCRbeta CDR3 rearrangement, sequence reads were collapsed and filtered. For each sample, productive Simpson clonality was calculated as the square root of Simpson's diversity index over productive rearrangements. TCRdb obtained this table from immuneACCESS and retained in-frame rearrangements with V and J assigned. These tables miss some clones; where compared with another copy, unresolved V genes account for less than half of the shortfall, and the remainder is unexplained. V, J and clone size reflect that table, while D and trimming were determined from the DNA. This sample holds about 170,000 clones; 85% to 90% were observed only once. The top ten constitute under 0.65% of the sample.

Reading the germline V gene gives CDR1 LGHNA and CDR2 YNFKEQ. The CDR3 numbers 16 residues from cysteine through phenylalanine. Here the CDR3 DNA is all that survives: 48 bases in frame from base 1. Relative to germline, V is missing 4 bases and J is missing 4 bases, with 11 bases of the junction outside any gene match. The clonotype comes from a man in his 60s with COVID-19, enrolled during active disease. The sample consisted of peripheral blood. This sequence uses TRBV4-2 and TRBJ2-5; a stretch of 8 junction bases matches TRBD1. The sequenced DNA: TGTGCCAGCAGCCTTCAACAGGGGGGATATGGAGAGACCCAGTACTTC. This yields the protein CASSLQQGGYGETQYF.